The 21 T cell receptor beta chains below were found in one sample sequenced in a study of shared T cell receptors in the human thymus. The method was immunoSEQ multiplex PCR; TCRdb's version includes in-frame clones alone and lacks a portion of them. Altogether about 710,000 clones are present, about 87% being singletons, with the ten largest covering 0.0094%. These data also formed part of another study, on human thymus T cells.

The material sequenced was thymocytes. These receptors were taken from a boy under two years old with a congenital heart defect.

The V and J genes are TRBV27 and TRBJ1-2, with 8 bases matching TRBD1. The CDR3 extends over 13 amino acids. The germline V gene has CDR1 MNHEY and CDR2 SMNVEV (reference sequence). V dropped 4 bases and J dropped 5; count of bases not matched to a gene: 3. CDR3 nucleotides: TGTGCCAGCAGTTATCAGGGGGCGTATGGCTACACCTTC. Its protein product is CASSYQGAYGYTF.

The genes are TRBV4-1 and TRBJ1-1; 12 nucleotides align to TRBD1. V lost 3 bases and J lost 3; bases outside the gene matches: 11. CDR3 length equals 18 residues. Germline CDR1 MGHRA, CDR2 YSYEKL. CDR3 in DNA: TGCGCCAGCAGCCAGGCGCGGGACAGGGGGCGAAAGTACACTGAAGCTTTCTTT. The encoded protein is CASSQARDRGRKYTEAFF.

The chain uses TRBV29-1 and TRBJ1-3; D perhaps matches TRBD1 (5 bases). Trimming took 7 bases from V and 0 from J, leaving 13 bases between them. CDR1 is SQVTM, CDR2 ANQGSEA, per germline. This CDR3 region has 14 residues. The CDR3 nucleotides read TGCAGCGCAGCAGACAGCCACTCTGGAAACACCATATATTTT. Its translation: CSAADSHSGNTIYF.

This clone has a single count. This chain connects TRBV12-5 to TRBJ2-4, with TRBD2 identical over 9 bases. J was trimmed by 3 bases and V by 2 bases; bases with no gene match: 11. This CDR3 has 18 amino acids. CDR1 is LGHNT, CDR2 FRNRAP, per germline. The DNA of the CDR3 is TGTGCTAGTGGTTTGATTCTGCCTAGCGGGACCGACAAAAACATTCAGTACTTC. It is translated as CASGLILPSGTDKNIQYF.

J is TRBJ1-1 and V is TRBV4-3, with 8 bases identical to TRBD1. With V trimmed by 4 bases and J by 4 bases, 5 bases remained unmatched. The CDR3 is made up of 14 amino acids. From germline, CDR1 is LGHNA and CDR2 YSLEER. CDR3 DNA: TGCGCCAGCAGCCGACAGGGGCAAGGCACTGAAGCTTTCTTT. Its protein is CASSRQGQGTEAFF.

The chain couples TRBV7-2 to TRBJ2-7; 8 bases are a match to TRBD2. The junction had 4 bases not matched to a gene; V was cut back by 1 base and J by 2 bases. The germline CDR1 and CDR2 sequences are SGHTA and FQGNSA. The CDR3 length is 15 residues. The CDR3 loop reads CASSLEAGDTYEQYF. The CDR3 nucleotides are TGTGCCAGCAGCTTAGAAGCGGGAGACACCTACGAGCAGTACTTC.

This clone was observed a few times. V and J are TRBV19 and TRBJ2-1; possible D gene TRBD1, 6 bases. Germline CDR1 LNHDA, CDR2 SQIVND (reference sequence). The ends were cut back, 3 bases at V and 6 bases at J, with 15 bases in the middle. The CDR3 sequence is 15 residues long. The CDR3, as DNA: TGTGCCAGTAGTATTGCCGGGACACTTTCCAATGAGCAGTTCTTC. Encoded protein: CASSIAGTLSNEQFF.

The rearrangement uses TRBV9 and TRBJ2-3; no clear D. Germline V gene data show CDR1 as SGDLS and CDR2 as YYNGEE. The CDR3 runs 14 residues. V lost 2 bases and J lost 0, with 7 bases in between. CDR3 nucleotides: TGTGCCAGCAGCGTTCGTCTTAGCACAGATACGCAGTATTTT. The encoded protein is CASSVRLSTDTQYF.

The chain is built from TRBV14 and TRBJ2-7; perhaps TRBD2 as D (6 bases). From germline, CDR1 is SGHDN and CDR2 FVKESK. V gave up 0 bases and J gave up 1 base, with 25 bases separating them. The CDR3 is made up of 20 amino acids. CDR3 protein: CASSQDRDSEARIRSYEQYF. Written as DNA, the CDR3 is TGTGCCAGCAGCCAAGATCGGGACTCCGAGGCTCGAATAAGGTCCTACGAGCAGTACTTC.

V and J are TRBV28 and TRBJ2-7; 7 bases fit TRBD2. The CDR3 contains 14 residues. Trimming at V came to 6 bases and at J to 6 bases, leaving 11 bases not matched to a gene. CDR1 and CDR2 (germline): MDHEN, SYDVKM. CDR3 loop: CASRAGLQLAEQYF. Written as DNA, the CDR3 is TGTGCCAGCAGGGCGGGACTACAGTTGGCCGAGCAGTACTTC.

This clone has only one observation. The chain carries TRBV20-1 and TRBJ2-5; maybe TRBD2 (5 bases). CDR1 DFQATT and CDR2 SNEGSKA come from the germline V gene (reference sequence). There are 11 residues in the CDR3. CDR3 sequence: CTPGFQETQYF. CDR3 nucleotide sequence: TGCACGCCGGGGTTCCAAGAGACCCAGTACTTC.

This clone has just a few counts. The V call is TRBV21-1, the J call TRBJ2-7; the D segment call TRBD1 is taken from the table without a DNA check. TRBV21-1 is labeled a pseudogene. CDR3 length: 13 amino acids. The CDR3 sequence: CASSGDRPSEQYF. CDR3 bases: TGTGCCAGCAGCGGGGACAGACCCTCCGAGCAGTACTTC.

CDR3 sequence reads: CATTSGRFKETQYF. CDR3 sequence (DNA): TGTGCCACCACCAGCGGGAGATTCAAAGAGACCCAGTACTTC. The chain links TRBV15 to TRBJ2-5; 8 positions match TRBD2. Germline CDR1 reads LNHNV; CDR2 reads YYDKDF (reference sequence). Trimming at V came to 7 bases and at J to 3 bases, leaving 7 bases not matched to a gene. The CDR3 has 14 amino acids.

The chain has TRBV7-8 and TRBJ1-1, with 9 bases lining up with TRBD1. V shed 1 base, J shed 7 bases, and the junction held 19 bases outside the gene matches. The germline V gene has CDR1 SGHVS and CDR2 FQNEAQ. CDR3 length: 19 residues. CDR3 in amino acids: CASSLEVRGQGGLGDEAFF. The DNA for the CDR3 is TGTGCCAGCAGCTTAGAAGTGAGGGGACAGGGCGGTTTAGGAGATGAAGCTTTCTTT. Based on the CDR3 plus reference TRBV7-8 and TRBJ1-1, the full variable domain is GAGVSQSPRYKVAKRGQDVALRCDPISGHVSLFWYQQALGQGPEFLTYFQNEAQLDKSGLPSDRFFAERPEGSVSTLKIQRTQQEDSAVYLCASSLEVRGQGGLGDEAFFGQGTRLTVV.

The chain recombines TRBV28 with TRBJ2-5, with 8 bases matching TRBD2. V gave up 6 bases and J gave up 1 base; unmatched junction bases: 7. CDR1 MDHEN and CDR2 SYDVKM come from the germline V gene. CDR3 size: 15 residues. The CDR3 loop is CASRRPTSGQETQYF. The CDR3 DNA sequence: TGTGCCAGCAGACGGCCCACTAGCGGCCAAGAGACCCAGTACTTC.

V gene TRBV18 combines with J gene TRBJ1-2, with D maybe TRBD1 (6 bases). This CDR3 has 15 residues. The V gene's germline CDR1 is KGHSH and CDR2 LQKENI. Trimming left V 6 bases short and J 4 bases short, with 18 bases between. The CDR3 here is CASSHFDTGFYGYTF. In nucleotides, the CDR3 is TGTGCCAGCTCGCACTTCGATACAGGGTTCTATGGCTACACCTTC.

This clone was counted a single time. The J gene is TRBJ2-1, the V gene TRBV7-9; 9 nucleotides match TRBD1. Germline-derived CDR1 and CDR2 are SEHNR and FQNEAQ (reference sequence). The CDR3 is made up of 15 amino acids. V was pared by 1 base and J by 4 bases, with 2 bases of the junction left unmatched. The CDR3 loop is CASSLEQGAYNEQFF. The CDR3 DNA follows: TGTGCCAGCAGCTTAGAACAGGGGGCTTACAATGAGCAGTTCTTC.

The gene calls are TRBV25-1 and TRBJ2-1; the D is unclear. The germline CDR1 and CDR2 sequences are MGHDK and SYGVNS. The V and J ends lost 3 bases and 7 bases respectively, with 13 bases between them. CDR3 length equals 14 residues. The CDR3 here is CASSEVRSGNEQFF. The DNA of the CDR3 is TGTGCCAGCAGTGAGGTTCGGAGTGGGAATGAGCAGTTCTTC.

The chain joins TRBV5-4 to TRBJ2-1; 9 nucleotides line up with TRBD2. Germline V gene data show CDR1 as SGHNT and CDR2 as YYREEE (reference sequence). The CDR3 contains 15 residues. The ends lost 4 bases at V and 9 bases at J; junction bases unmatched: 11. The DNA for the CDR3 is TGTGCCAGCAGCGACACCGGGACTAGCTCGGGTGAGCAGTTCTTC. Translating gives CASSDTGTSSGEQFF.

The genes are TRBV19 and TRBJ1-2; 7 bases agree with TRBD1. V trimming: 3 bases; J trimming: 8 bases; junction bases outside the gene matches: 6. The germline gives CDR1 LNHDA, CDR2 SQIVND (reference sequence). The CDR3 covers 13 residues. DNA for the CDR3: TGTGCCAGTAGTATCCGCGAGGGGGCAGGCTACACCTTC. Its translation is CASSIREGAGYTF.

V and J are TRBV18 and TRBJ2-7; a weak D match, TRBD2 (5 bases). The CDR3 extends over 14 amino acids. The ends were cut back, 4 bases at V and 3 bases at J, with 13 bases in the middle. Germline CDR1 reads KGHSH; CDR2 reads LQKENI. CDR3 protein: CASSRRLRSYEQYF. CDR3 nucleotides: TGTGCCAGCTCACGGAGACTACGAAGCTACGAGCAGTACTTC.